This TCR beta chain derives from a study of blood T cell repertoires in COVID-19. Trimming stripped 3 bases from V and 0 bases from J, with 12 bases between. CDR1 and CDR2 from the germline V gene are SGHVS and FQNEAQ. This CDR3 is built from 16 residues. Sequenced by immunoSEQ multiplex PCR; TCRdb stores in-frame clones only, minus some. The repertoire holds 350,000 or so clones, with around 88% as singletons. This receptor was taken from a young woman with COVID-19, enrolled during active disease. Sequencing was carried out using peripheral blood. The V gene is TRBV7-8, the J gene TRBJ1-5; the D gene is possibly TRBD1 (5 bases). CDR3 loop: CASSFLRGNSNQPQHF. As DNA, the CDR3 is TGTGCCAGCAGCTTCCTTAGGGGAAATAGCAATCAGCCCCAGCATTTT.